Described below is a single TCR beta chain sequence and its context. The antigen this receptor binds is unknown. Within one base of it there is no much larger clone, and no base qualities were kept. This sample was taken from a study of control samples from healthy donors and cancer patients (TCRdb year 2020). The library relied on the immunoSEQ multiplex PCR assay. TCRdb's version of the immuneACCESS table is confined to in-frame rearrangements and falls short of the full clone set. An unresolved V gene accounts for under half of the shortfall where checked; the remainder is of unknown origin. The sample includes 40,000 or so clones, with less than 95% observed a single time. The ten largest clones capture roughly a fifth of the sample. The germline V gene gives CDR1 as KGHSH and CDR2 as LQKENI. The CDR3 sequence holds 16 residues, the cysteine and phenylalanine included. The retained sequence is limited to the CDR3, 48 bases, with the frame set at the first base. V was cut back by 1 base and J by 2 bases, leaving a gap of 12 bases between them.

Input material: PBMCs. This clonotype originated in a woman in her 40s with head and neck cancer. This chain joins TRBV18 to TRBJ1-5, with the D gene not confidently named. The DNA reads as follows: TGTGCCAGCTCACCACTTGTGAGGGCGGGCAATCAGCCCCAGCATTTT. It translates to CASSPLVRAGNQPQHF.